This T cell receptor beta chain is from a study of blood T cell repertoires in COVID-19. On the study more broadly: Acute and convalescent COVID-19 samples came from the United States, Italy and Spain. PBMCs, B-cell-depleted T cells, or T cells provided the cDNA or gDNA that made up the material.

Methods used by the authors: Reference gene primer amplification gave nucleated cell count estimates. Sequencing used immunoSEQ multiplex PCR; TCRdb keeps in-frame clones, though not all of them. V, J and clone size are those of that table, while D and trimming were read from the DNA. The table has about 250,000 clones, just over 85% seen once. This clone was found a few times. Germline V gene data show CDR1 as KGHSH and CDR2 as LQKENI. V was shortened by 0 bases and J by 4 bases, with 9 bases between the two germline ends. There are 14 residues in the CDR3. Cohort placement rested on clinical history that participants reported themselves.

Sequencing used PBMCs or T cells enriched from blood (not recorded which). This receptor was obtained from a man in his forties who had recovered from COVID-19. The chain has TRBV18 and TRBJ2-5, with D hard to call. The CDR3 sequence: CASSPPAGAETQYF. CDR3 DNA: TGTGCCAGCTCACCACCTGCAGGTGCAGAGACCCAGTACTTC.